At least ten counts were recorded for the clone carrying this TCR beta chain. The antigen remains unidentified. The sample comes from a study of T-cell reconstitution after alpha-beta-depleted transplantation in children. Study results and caveats: Alpha-beta T cells present about two months after transplant were reported to originate from several hundred expanded graft clones. Most T-cell counts and diversity one year after the transplant came from T cells that were newly produced. Some patients owed their high day-60 TCRbeta diversity to surviving recipient T cells and thymic progenitors.

Germline loops: CDR1 MNHEY, CDR2 SVGAGI. V was clipped by 4 bases and J by 0 bases; unmatched bases: 4. The CDR3 spans 16 residues. Unique molecular identifiers featured in how the TCRbeta library was prepared. Using its own MiXCR run on the PCR reads, TCRdb lists one record per CDR3 protein. The sample holds fewer than 700,000 distinct CDR3 sequences, 10% to 15% seen once. The chain links TRBV6-5 to TRBJ2-3; TRBD2 aligns across 10 bases. The receptor comes from a male patient between 5 and 17 years old who had a stem cell transplant for acute myeloid leukemia, so the T cells may come from the graft donor. The source material was PBMCs, mostly from graft donor cells, sampled 360 days after TCRalphabeta/CD19-depleted stem cell transplant. The CDR3 sequence: CASSSGTSESTDTQYF. Here the CDR3 DNA reads TGTGCCAGCAGTTCCGGGACTAGCGAGAGCACAGATACGCAGTATTTT.